What follows are 17 T cell receptor beta chains derived from one specimen sequenced in a study of breast tumors, draining lymph nodes, adjacent tissues. In TCRdb, the multiplex PCR reads were re-called with MiXCR into one record per CDR3 protein. The sample yields approximately 9,100 distinct CDR3 sequences, 42% seen once. Sequencing used tumor-adjacent breast tissue. Source of these receptors: a female donor with breast cancer. Some clones in this sample may be carry-over from other donors' samples.

Judged by abundance, this clonotype is medium-sized. The chain links TRBV20-1 to TRBJ1-5; 7 bases fit TRBD1. The CDR3 runs to 15 residues. V lost 6 bases, J lost 3 bases, and 11 bases stayed unmatched. Germline assignment: CDR1 DFQATT and CDR2 SNEGSKA (reference sequence). This chain's CDR3 is CSAVVGDRFNQPQHF. CDR3 DNA sequence: TGCAGTGCCGTAGTTGGGGACAGATTCAATCAGCCCCAGCATTTT.

Details on this clonotype: This likely comes from a read error, as the CDR3 has no conserved phenylalanine or tryptophan at its end. The chain carries TRBV6-1 and TRBJ1-6; a weak D match, TRBD1 (6 bases). Germline values: CDR1 MNHNS, CDR2 SASEGT. V lost 6 bases, J lost 0 bases, and 9 bases lay in between. The CDR3 runs to 15 residues. The CDR3 DNA is TGTGCCAGCAGAGAACAGGGCTCCTATAATTCACCCCTCCACCTT. Its translation: CASREQGSYNSPLHL.

This clonotype was detected many times. The rearrangement uses TRBV19 and TRBJ2-7; TRBD1 is a possible D gene (5 bases). Germline CDR1 reads LNHDA; CDR2 reads SQIVND (reference sequence). This CDR3 has 15 residues. V was pared by 5 bases and J by 6 bases, with 20 bases between. The CDR3 DNA is TGTGCCAGTAGTGGGGCCCTAGTTATGATCTCCGAGCAGTACTTC. Translated: CASSGALVMISEQYF.

Remarks on this clonotype: Germline is not matched at one junction end, which may reflect a read error. The V gene is TRBV7-6, the J gene TRBJ2-1, with 12 bases aligning to TRBD2. The germline gives CDR1 SGHVS, CDR2 FNYEAQ. This CDR3 spans 16 amino acids. This CDR3 reads CASRLLVTSGSNEHFF. The CDR3 coding sequence is TGTGCCAGCCGGTTGCTAGTGACTAGCGGGAGTAATGAGCATTTCTTC.

The CDR3 spells CASSFGTGDLGGYTF. The DNA for the CDR3 is TGTGCCAGCAGCTTCGGGACAGGGGATTTAGGCGGCTACACCTTC. This rearrangement joins TRBV5-5 to TRBJ1-2; TRBD1 matches 10 bases. From germline, CDR1 is SGHKS and CDR2 YYEKEE (reference sequence). V shed 2 bases and J 8 bases; nucleotides not matched to a gene: 9. The CDR3 runs 15 residues.

Details on this clonotype: At one boundary the junction diverges from the germline segment, which might be a read error. In DNA, the CDR3 is TGTGTCAGCAGCAATAGCGGCACTGGGAATGAGCAGTCCTTC. This sequence encodes CVSSNSGTGNEQSF. J is TRBJ2-1 and V is TRBV7-8, with D perhaps matching TRBD2 (6 bases). Germline CDR1 and CDR2: SGHVS and FQNEAQ. The CDR3 contains 14 residues.

By sample share, this clonotype is medium-sized. The chain combines TRBV7-9 with TRBJ2-5, with 7 nucleotides matching TRBD2. The CDR3 is 15 residues long. Germline CDR1 reads SEHNR; CDR2 reads FQNEAQ (reference sequence). The ends lost 3 bases at V and 2 bases at J; junction bases unmatched: 6. This chain's CDR3 is CASSLGLAVQETQYF. In DNA form, the CDR3 reads TGTGCCAGCAGCTTGGGGCTAGCGGTACAAGAGACCCAGTACTTC. Full variable domain (outside the CDR3, taken from reference TRBV7-9 and TRBJ2-5): DTGVSQNPRHKITKRGQNVTFRCDPISEHNRLYWYRQTLGQGPEFLTYFQNEAQLEKSRLLSDRFSAERPKGSFSTLEIQRTEQGDSAMYLCASSLGLAVQETQYFGPGTRLLVL.

The chain combines TRBV5-1 with TRBJ2-1, with unresolved D. V was trimmed by 4 bases and J by 0 bases, leaving 11 bases between them. Germline V gene data show CDR1 as SGHRS and CDR2 as YFSETQ. This CDR3 comprises 15 residues. CDR3 in DNA: TGCGCCAGCAGCCGGGCCCTACTCTCCTACAATGAGCAGTTCTTC. Protein sequence: CASSRALLSYNEQFF.

In its sample, this clonotype was seen many times. The rearrangement uses TRBV4-1 and TRBJ1-2, with D perhaps matching TRBD1 (6 bases). Germline V gene lookup returns CDR1 MGHRA and CDR2 YSYEKL. V was clipped by 0 bases and J by 7 bases, with 12 bases between them. This CDR3 is built from 14 residues. The CDR3 loop reads CASSQDGQSSGYTF. CDR3 in DNA: TGCGCCAGCAGCCAAGATGGACAGAGTTCTGGCTACACCTTC.

This clonotype was recorded many times. The rearrangement links TRBV6-1 to TRBJ2-1; perhaps TRBD2 as D (7 bases). Trimming cost V 2 bases and J 8 bases, with 16 bases left between them. CDR1 is MNHNS and CDR2 is SASEGT in the germline V gene. The CDR3 is 15 amino acids. The CDR3, as DNA: TGTGCCAGCAGTGAAAGAATTAGGGGGAGGGATGAGCAGTTCTTC. Residues: CASSERIRGRDEQFF.

By share of the sample, this clonotype is medium-sized. This rearrangement joins TRBV24-1 to TRBJ2-4, with 7 positions matching TRBD2. V shed 5 bases and J 8 bases; nucleotides not matched to a gene: 2. The CDR3 length is 12 residues. Germline V gene data show CDR1 as KGHDR and CDR2 as SFDVKD. CDR3 bases: TGTGCCACCAGTGCCGCGGGGGACATTCAGTACTTC. This gives the protein CATSAAGDIQYF.

This clonotype was counted at least ten times. This chain links TRBV10-3 with TRBJ2-5; TRBD1 agrees at 9 bases. CDR3 length: 13 amino acids. The ends lost 4 bases at V and 5 bases at J; junction bases unmatched: 2. Germline lookup yields CDR1 ENHRY and CDR2 SYGVKD. This CDR3 is CAISGTGDETQYF. CDR3 bases: TGTGCCATCAGTGGGACAGGGGACGAGACCCAGTACTTC.

This clonotype was seen ten or more times. The chain couples TRBV20-1 to TRBJ2-3, with no clear D. V lost 0 bases and J 0 bases, leaving 16 bases between the germline ends. The CDR3 consists of 17 residues. The V gene's germline CDR1 is DFQATT and CDR2 SNEGSKA (reference sequence). In DNA form, the CDR3 reads TGCAGTGCTAGAGATTATAGGGCTCGCACTAGCACAGATACGCAGTATTTT. Its translation is CSARDYRARTSTDTQYF.

The chain links TRBV20-1 to TRBJ1-2, with D hard to call. This CDR3 comprises 11 residues. Germline CDR1 DFQATT, CDR2 SNEGSKA (reference sequence). Trimming took 6 bases from V and 2 from J, leaving 7 bases between them. CDR3 DNA sequence: TGCAGTGCAAATAAGAACTATGGCTACACCTTC. Translation gives CSANKNYGYTF.

This clonotype was found once. The chain recombines TRBV2 with TRBJ2-3, with 9 nucleotides matching TRBD1. CDR1 is SNHLY and CDR2 is FYNNEI in the germline V gene. The J segment lost 7 bases and the V segment lost 5 bases, leaving 1 base of the junction unmatched. The CDR3 covers 12 residues. The CDR3 protein is CASSNRGHTQYF. CDR3 DNA: TGTGCCAGCAGTAACAGGGGGCATACGCAGTATTTT.

By share, this clonotype counts as medium-sized. The chain is built from TRBV9 and TRBJ2-3; 12 bases map to TRBD2. CDR1 SGDLS and CDR2 YYNGEE come from the germline V gene. J gave up 3 bases and V 3 bases, and 5 bases lay outside the gene matches. CDR3 length: 16 amino acids. In DNA form, the CDR3 reads TGTGCCAGCAGCGACCGACTAGCGGGAGTTACAGATACGCAGTATTTT. Translating gives CASSDRLAGVTDTQYF.

This rearrangement joins TRBV6-1 to TRBJ1-6, with 7 bases fitting TRBD1. The trim removed 6 bases at V and 7 bases at J, leaving 3 bases unmatched. The germline gives CDR1 MNHNS, CDR2 SASEGT. This CDR3 region has 13 residues. This chain's CDR3 is CASRGTANSPLHF. Here the CDR3 DNA reads TGTGCCAGCAGAGGGACAGCAAATTCACCCCTCCACTTT.